This T cell receptor (beta chain) was identified in a study of cytomegalovirus exposure and HLA in healthy donors. CDR1 and CDR2 from the germline V gene are SGHVS and FNYEAQ. The CDR3 length is 16 residues. Researchers ran the PCR with 60 Vbeta and 13 Jbeta primers. Only in-frame clones appear in the TCRdb table, and some are missing; sequencing was by immunoSEQ multiplex PCR. The sample lists about 90,000 clones, less than 85% occurring once. This TCR was recovered from a woman aged 55-69 years in good health and CMV-seropositive. The specimen sequenced was PBMCs. The chain recombines TRBV7-6 with TRBJ2-5; 7 bases fit TRBD1. The J call may be faulty, since TRBJ2-7 better matches the DNA end. For the CDR3, the DNA is TGTGCCAGCAGCTTTCGGTTTGACAGGGAGAACTACGAGCAGTACTTC. Translation: CASSFRFDRENYEQYF.